A selection of T cell receptor beta chains follows, all from one sample in a study of cytomegalovirus exposure and HLA in healthy donors. TCRdb keeps only in-frame clones here, not all; method: immunoSEQ multiplex PCR. The data contain under 200,000 clones, roughly 85% of them singletons. The specimen sequenced was PBMCs. The origin of the receptors is a man aged 35-49 years in good health and CMV-seronegative. Both conserved end residues are part of each CDR3. Fields, in order: J gene, V gene, clone size, D gene, CDR3 DNA, CDR3 protein. A D gene is named only where the DNA matches it firmly. Clone sizes are given selectively: once, few, many, or a class where the clone is expanded.

>TRBJ2-7|TRBV6-5|-|TRBD2
TGTGCCAGCAGTACCCGGGGGGGGATCTACGAGCAGTACTTC
CASSTRGGIYEQYF
>TRBJ2-7|TRBV30|-|-
TGTGCCTGGACAACAGGGTACGAGCAGTACTTC
CAWTTGYEQYF
>TRBJ1-4|TRBV4-3|-|-
TGCGCCAGCAGCCGATCCCCAGGAGGAGCTAATGAAAAACTGTTTTTT
CASSRSPGGANEKLFF
>TRBJ2-5|TRBV7-2|-|-
TGTGCCAGCAGCCCTCGGGGGAGCTGGGAGACCCAGTACTTC
CASSPRGSWETQYF
>TRBJ2-3|TRBV11-2|-|-
TGTGCCAGCACCTTTTCCTTTGTCGGTACGCAGTATTTT
CASTFSFVGTQYF
>TRBJ2-1|TRBV5-5|-|-
TGTGCCAGCAGCTTTTTACAGTTCTTC
CASSFLQFF
>TRBJ2-7|TRBV25-1|-|-
TGTGCCAGCAGTGAATATTGGTTCGGGGGGACAGGTTCCTACGAGCAGTACTTC
CASSEYWFGGTGSYEQYF
>TRBJ2-7|TRBV6-5|-|-
TGTGCCATCCTACTAGCAAAGGGGACCTACGAGCAGTACTTC
CAILLAKGTYEQYF
>TRBJ1-4|TRBV7-8|-|-
TGTGCCAGCAGCTTAGCGCCACCCAGGGGAAGGGAAAAACTGTTTTTT
CASSLAPPRGREKLFF
>TRBJ2-3|TRBV6-6|-|TRBD2
TGTGCCAGCATTCAGTCGGGGGGAGATACGCAGTATTTT
CASIQSGGDTQYF
>TRBJ2-5|TRBV7-8|-|TRBD2
TGTGCCAGCAGCAGCGGGACGATTGGGAGGAGCCAGTACTTC
CASSSGTIGRSQYF
>TRBJ2-6|TRBV30|few|TRBD2
TGTGCCTGGAGTGGAGGGACTAGCGGGAGGGCCGCTGGGGCCAACGTCCTGACTTTC
CAWSGGTSGRAAGANVLTF
>TRBJ1-2|TRBV6-1|-|TRBD1
TGTGCCAGCACGGCCGGGACAGGGGGATATGGCTACACCTTC
CASTAGTGGYGYTF
>TRBJ1-2|TRBV28|-|-
TGTGCCAGCAGTTTACTGCTCCCAGTGGCCTATGGCTACACCTTC
CASSLLLPVAYGYTF
>TRBJ2-7|TRBV23-1|-|TRBD1
TGCGCCAGCAGTCCCCGGGACAGGGAAGGAGAGCAGTACTTC
CASSPRDREGEQYF
>TRBJ2-7|TRBV7-9|-|-
TGTGCCAGCAGCTTGCTAGCGAGTAACGAGCAGTACTTC
CASSLLASNEQYF